Shown below are 7 T cell receptor beta chains from a single sample sequenced in a study of metastatic and nonmetastatic thyroid tumors. TCRdb recomputed clones from the PCR reads via MiXCR. Among approximately 38,000 clones listed, about 30% were seen once. Patients were all untreated before their thyroid surgery. Sequenced sample: blood. These receptors were collected from a male donor with papillary thyroid cancer or a benign thyroid nodule (not recorded which). Some clones in this sample may be carry-over from other donors' samples.

The chain recombines TRBV7-8 with TRBJ2-7; D gene ambiguous. The V gene lost 1 base and the J gene lost 4 bases, with 8 bases spanning the gap. The CDR3 has 13 residues. Germline lookup yields CDR1 SGHVS and CDR2 FQNEAQ. CDR3 coding DNA: TGTGCCAGCAGCTTAGTCATGGGATACGAGCAGTACTTC. Residues: CASSLVMGYEQYF.

This clone was counted ten times or more. V usage is TRBV5-1 and J usage is TRBJ1-1; 7 bases agree with TRBD1. CDR1 and CDR2 from the germline V gene are SGHRS and YFSETQ. The CDR3 has 14 residues. Germline trimming cut 2 bases from V and 2 bases from J; bases unmatched to any gene: 3. The CDR3 coding sequence is TGCGCCAGCAGCTTCAACAGGGGTAACACTGAAGCTTTCTTT. Amino acids: CASSFNRGNTEAFF.

This chain joins TRBV6-2 or TRBV6-3 and TRBJ2-5; D may be TRBD1 (5 bases). The germline CDR1 and CDR2 sequences are MNHEY and SVGEGT. This CDR3 has 13 amino acids. CDR3 in DNA: TGTGCATGCAGTTACTCAGGGTGGGAGACCCAGTACTTC. This sequence encodes CACSYSGWETQYF.

The table lists this clone with many counts. The chain carries TRBV19 and TRBJ2-1, with a tentative D call TRBD2 (6 bases). Trimming took 1 base from V and 8 from J, leaving 12 bases between them. CDR3 length equals 14 residues. Germline CDR1 and CDR2: LNHDA and SQIVND (reference sequence). The CDR3 coding sequence is TGTGCCAGTAGTATAGTGGGCGGGACCGATGAGCAGTTCTTC. Translated: CASSIVGGTDEQFF.

The rearrangement links TRBV11-2 to TRBJ1-6, with 7 positions matching TRBD1. Trimming cost V 5 bases and J 0 bases; bases outside gene matches: 10. The CDR3 totals 18 residues. Germline values: CDR1 SGHAT, CDR2 FQNNGV. CDR3 in DNA: TGTGCCAGCAGCCCCAGGGGGGGCGGGAGCTCCTATAATTCACCCCTCCACTTT. It specifies CASSPRGGGSSYNSPLHF.

The chain carries TRBV20-1 and TRBJ2-7; maybe TRBD1 (5 bases). CDR1 and CDR2 (germline): DFQATT, SNEGSKA (reference sequence). Between the trimmed V and J ends, which lost 5 bases and 3 bases, there was a span of 11 bases. This CDR3 has 12 amino acids. CDR3 loop: CSAPDTNYEQYF. CDR3 nucleotides: TGCAGTGCTCCGGACACCAACTACGAGCAGTACTTC.

This clone was observed a few times. The chain couples TRBV6-1 to TRBJ2-7; 12 bases are shared with TRBD2. Germline V gives CDR1 MNHNS, CDR2 SASEGT. Trimming took 6 bases from V and 5 from J; bases not matched to a gene: 5. The CDR3 consists of 14 residues. The CDR3 nucleotides read TGTGCCAGCAGCCGACTAGCGGGAGTGAACGAGCAGTACTTC. It specifies CASSRLAGVNEQYF.